Reported below is one TCR beta chain. Its antigen remains unknown. The data are from a study of shared clonotypes between healthy human individuals. Germline CDR1 is SGDLS and CDR2 is YYNGEE. The CDR3 is made up of 13 amino acids. V was cut by 0 bases and J by 6 bases, with 7 bases left in between. Overall study results and limits: All-four-donor shared clonotypes had higher generation probabilities than non-shared clonotypes did.

Running of the assay took place at deep level. The data were produced by immunoSEQ multiplex PCR, yet TCRdb's version contains in-frame clones alone and is incomplete. The sample includes about 1.5 million clones, around 98% of them seen just once. The receptor was derived from a man aged 30 to 39 in good health. The sequenced material came from naive CD4+ T cells sorted from blood. Subset described: CD45RA+ positively selected. The chain is built from TRBV9 and TRBJ1-5, with D hard to call. The CDR3: CASSVDLSQPQHF. The CDR3 DNA reads as TGTGCCAGCAGCGTAGACCTCAGTCAGCCCCAGCATTTT.